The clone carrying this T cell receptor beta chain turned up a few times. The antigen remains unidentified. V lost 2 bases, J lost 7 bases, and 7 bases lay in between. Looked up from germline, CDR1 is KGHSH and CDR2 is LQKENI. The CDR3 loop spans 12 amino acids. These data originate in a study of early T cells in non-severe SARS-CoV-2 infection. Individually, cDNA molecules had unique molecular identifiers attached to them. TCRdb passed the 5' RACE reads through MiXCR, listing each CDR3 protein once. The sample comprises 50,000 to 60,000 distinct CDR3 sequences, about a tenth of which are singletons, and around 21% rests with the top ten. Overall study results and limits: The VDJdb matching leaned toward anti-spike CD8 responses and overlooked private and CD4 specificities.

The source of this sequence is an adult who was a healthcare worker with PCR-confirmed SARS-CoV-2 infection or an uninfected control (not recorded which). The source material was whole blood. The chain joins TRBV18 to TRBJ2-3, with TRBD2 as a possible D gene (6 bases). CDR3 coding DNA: TGTGCCAGCTCACCAGCGGGGAATACGCAGTATTTT. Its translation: CASSPAGNTQYF.